This TCR beta chain was recorded in a study of post-analysis software for immune sequencing data. Study-level background: Patients with relapsing-remitting, secondary progressive and progressive-relapsing multiple sclerosis courses were all represented. The study's findings and limits: Samples from one preparation batch, clustered by F measure, grouped strongly together. A significant reduction in normalized Chao1 diversity was observed in multiple sclerosis patients versus controls. Elevated frequency relative to controls characterized several TRBV segments in patients, TRBV5-6, TRBV5-1 and TRBV20-1 among them.

Prepared TCR beta cDNA libraries contained unique molecular identifiers. T cells, roughly 0.95 to 10 million of them, yielded some 510,000 cDNA molecules. TCRdb itself ran the PCR reads through MiXCR, one entry per CDR3 protein. This sample has about 820,000 distinct CDR3 sequences, with about 53% found just once. This CDR3 comprises 15 residues. V dropped 8 bases and J dropped 3 bases, with 17 bases sitting between them. CDR1 is MNHNS and CDR2 is SASEGT in the germline V gene. This clonotype appeared a few times. What it binds is not known. This clonotype was sampled from a girl under 18 with multiple sclerosis. V usage is TRBV6-1 and J usage is TRBJ1-5, with D perhaps matching TRBD1 (6 bases). The sample consisted of blood. The CDR3 is CASRPETGFNQPQHF. CDR3 nucleotide sequence: TGTGCCAGCCGCCCCGAAACAGGGTTCAATCAGCCCCAGCATTTT.